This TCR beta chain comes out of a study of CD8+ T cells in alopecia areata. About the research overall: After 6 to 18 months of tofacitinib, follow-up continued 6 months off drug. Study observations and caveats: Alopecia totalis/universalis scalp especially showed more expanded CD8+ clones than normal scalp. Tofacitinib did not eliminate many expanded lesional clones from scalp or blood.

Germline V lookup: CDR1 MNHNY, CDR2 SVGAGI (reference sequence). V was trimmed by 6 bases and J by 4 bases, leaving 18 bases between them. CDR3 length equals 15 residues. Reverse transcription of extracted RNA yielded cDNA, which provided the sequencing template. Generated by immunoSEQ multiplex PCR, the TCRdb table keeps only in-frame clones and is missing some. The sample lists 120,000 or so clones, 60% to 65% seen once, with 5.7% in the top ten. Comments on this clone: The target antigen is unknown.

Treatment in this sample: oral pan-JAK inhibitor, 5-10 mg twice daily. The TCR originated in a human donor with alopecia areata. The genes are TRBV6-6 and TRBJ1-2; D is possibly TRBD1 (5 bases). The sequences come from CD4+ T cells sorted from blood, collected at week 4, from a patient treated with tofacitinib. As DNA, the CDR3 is TGTGCCAGCAGCATGACGATGGGGGGGAGCTATGGCTACACCTTC. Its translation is CASSMTMGGSYGYTF.